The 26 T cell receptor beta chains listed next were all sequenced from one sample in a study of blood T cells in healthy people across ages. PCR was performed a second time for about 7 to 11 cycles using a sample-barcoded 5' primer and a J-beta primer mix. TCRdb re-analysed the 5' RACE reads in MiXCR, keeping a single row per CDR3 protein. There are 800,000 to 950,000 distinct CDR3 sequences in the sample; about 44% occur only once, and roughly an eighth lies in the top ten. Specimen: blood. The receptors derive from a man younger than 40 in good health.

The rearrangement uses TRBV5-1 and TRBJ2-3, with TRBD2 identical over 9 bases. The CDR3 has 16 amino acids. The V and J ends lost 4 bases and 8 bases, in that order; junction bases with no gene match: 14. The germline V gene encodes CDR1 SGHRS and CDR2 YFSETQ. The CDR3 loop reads CASSTAGAGGQATQYF. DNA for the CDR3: TGCGCCAGCAGCACCGCCGGGGCGGGGGGGCAGGCTACGCAGTATTTT.

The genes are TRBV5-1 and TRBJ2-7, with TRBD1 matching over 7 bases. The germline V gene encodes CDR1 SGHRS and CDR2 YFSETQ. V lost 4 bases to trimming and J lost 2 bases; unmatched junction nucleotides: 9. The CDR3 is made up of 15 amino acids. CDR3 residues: CASSAAPGQTYEQYF. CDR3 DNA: TGCGCCAGCAGCGCTGCTCCGGGACAGACCTACGAGCAGTACTTC.

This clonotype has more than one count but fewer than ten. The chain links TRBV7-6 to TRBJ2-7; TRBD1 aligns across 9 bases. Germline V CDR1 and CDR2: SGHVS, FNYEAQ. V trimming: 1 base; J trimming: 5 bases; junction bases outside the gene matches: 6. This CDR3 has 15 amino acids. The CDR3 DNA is TGTGCCAGCAGCTTAGGAAGACAGGGGGACCACGAGCAGTACTTC. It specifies CASSLGRQGDHEQYF.

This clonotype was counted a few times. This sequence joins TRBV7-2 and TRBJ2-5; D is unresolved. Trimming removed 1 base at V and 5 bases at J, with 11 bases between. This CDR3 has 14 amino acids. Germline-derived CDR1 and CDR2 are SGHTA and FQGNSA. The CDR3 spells CASSLDGLVETQYF. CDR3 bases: TGTGCCAGCAGCTTAGACGGGCTGGTGGAGACCCAGTACTTC.

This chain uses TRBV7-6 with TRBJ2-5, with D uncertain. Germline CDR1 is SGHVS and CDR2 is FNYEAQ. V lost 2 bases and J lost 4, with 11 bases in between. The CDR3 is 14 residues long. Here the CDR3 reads CASSLTRTSETQYF. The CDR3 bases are TGTGCCAGCAGCTTAACCCGGACCTCAGAGACCCAGTACTTC.

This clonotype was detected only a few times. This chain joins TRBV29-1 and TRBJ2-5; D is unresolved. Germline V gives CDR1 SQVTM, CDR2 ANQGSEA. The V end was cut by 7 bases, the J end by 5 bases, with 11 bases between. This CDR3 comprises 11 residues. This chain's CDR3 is CSAMEQETQYF. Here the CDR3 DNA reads TGCAGCGCCATGGAGCAGGAGACCCAGTACTTC.

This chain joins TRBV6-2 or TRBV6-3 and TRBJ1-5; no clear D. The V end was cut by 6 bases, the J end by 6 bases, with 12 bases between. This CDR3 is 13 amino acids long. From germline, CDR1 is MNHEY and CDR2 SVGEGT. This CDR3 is CASSWDATQPQHF. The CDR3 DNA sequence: TGTGCCAGCAGCTGGGATGCCACTCAGCCCCAGCATTTT.

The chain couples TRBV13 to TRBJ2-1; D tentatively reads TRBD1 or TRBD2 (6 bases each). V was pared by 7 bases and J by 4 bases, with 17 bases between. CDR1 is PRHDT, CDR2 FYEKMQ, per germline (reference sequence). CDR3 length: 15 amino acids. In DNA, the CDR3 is TGTGCCAGCACCCCGGGGGCCCTGGGGTACAATGAGCAGTTCTTC. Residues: CASTPGALGYNEQFF.

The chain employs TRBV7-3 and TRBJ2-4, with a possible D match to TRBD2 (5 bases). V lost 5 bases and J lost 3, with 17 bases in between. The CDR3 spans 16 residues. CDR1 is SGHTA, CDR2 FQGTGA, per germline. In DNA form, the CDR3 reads TGTGCCAGCAGCCCCGACTCCCTCGGAGGCAAAAACATTCAGTACTTC. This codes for CASSPDSLGGKNIQYF.

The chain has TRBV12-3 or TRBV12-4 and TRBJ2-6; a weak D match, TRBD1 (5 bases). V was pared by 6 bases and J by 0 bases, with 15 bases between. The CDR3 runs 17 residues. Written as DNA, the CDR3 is TGTGCCAGCAGCAGACACAGGCAGAGCTCTGGGGCCAACGTCCTGACTTTC. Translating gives CASSRHRQSSGANVLTF.

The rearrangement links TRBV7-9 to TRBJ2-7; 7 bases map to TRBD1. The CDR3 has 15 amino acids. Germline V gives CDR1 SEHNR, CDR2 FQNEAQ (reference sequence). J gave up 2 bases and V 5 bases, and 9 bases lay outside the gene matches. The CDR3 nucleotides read TGTGCCAGCAGCCCGCGACAGGGAACCGCCTACGAGCAGTACTTC. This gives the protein CASSPRQGTAYEQYF.

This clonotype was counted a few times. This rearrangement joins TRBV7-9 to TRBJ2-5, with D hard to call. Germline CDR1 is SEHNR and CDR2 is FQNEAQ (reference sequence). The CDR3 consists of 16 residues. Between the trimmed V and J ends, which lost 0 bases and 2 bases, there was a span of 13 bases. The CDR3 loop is CASSLAGVTVQETQYF. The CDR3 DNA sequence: TGTGCCAGCAGCTTAGCTGGGGTCACAGTTCAAGAGACCCAGTACTTC.

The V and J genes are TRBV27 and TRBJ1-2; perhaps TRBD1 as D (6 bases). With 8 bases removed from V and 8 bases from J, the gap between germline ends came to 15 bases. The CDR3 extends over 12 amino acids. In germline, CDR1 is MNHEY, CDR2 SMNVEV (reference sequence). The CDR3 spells CASSLDREGYTF. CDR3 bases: TGTGCCAGCTCCTTGGACAGAGAAGGCTACACCTTC.

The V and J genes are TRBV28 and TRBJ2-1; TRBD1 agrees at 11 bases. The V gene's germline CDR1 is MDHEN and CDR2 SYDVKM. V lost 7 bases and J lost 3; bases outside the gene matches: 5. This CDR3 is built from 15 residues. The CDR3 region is CASTGQGVNYNEQFF. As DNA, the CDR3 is TGTGCCAGCACGGGACAGGGGGTGAACTACAATGAGCAGTTCTTC.

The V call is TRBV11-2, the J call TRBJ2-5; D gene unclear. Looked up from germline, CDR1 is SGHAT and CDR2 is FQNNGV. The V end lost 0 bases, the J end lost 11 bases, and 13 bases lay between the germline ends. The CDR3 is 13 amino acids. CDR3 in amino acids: CASSLDIANEQYF. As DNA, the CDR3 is TGTGCCAGCAGCTTAGATATAGCCAATGAGCAGTACTTC.

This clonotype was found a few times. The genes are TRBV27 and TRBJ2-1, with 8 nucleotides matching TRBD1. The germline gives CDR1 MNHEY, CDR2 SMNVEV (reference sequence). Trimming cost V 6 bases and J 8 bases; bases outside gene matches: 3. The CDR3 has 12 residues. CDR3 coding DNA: TGTGCCAGCAGCGGACAGGGTGATGAGCAGTTCTTC. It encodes CASSGQGDEQFF.

CDR3 protein: CSARSLAGGEVNEQFF. CDR3 nucleotide sequence: TGCAGTGCTAGGTCTCTAGCGGGGGGAGAAGTCAATGAGCAGTTCTTC. The chain links TRBV20-1 to TRBJ2-1, with 11 bases identical to TRBD2. The CDR3 sequence is 16 residues long. Germline V gene sequence: CDR1 DFQATT, CDR2 SNEGSKA (reference sequence). The V and J ends lost 3 bases and 6 bases, in that order; junction bases with no gene match: 10.

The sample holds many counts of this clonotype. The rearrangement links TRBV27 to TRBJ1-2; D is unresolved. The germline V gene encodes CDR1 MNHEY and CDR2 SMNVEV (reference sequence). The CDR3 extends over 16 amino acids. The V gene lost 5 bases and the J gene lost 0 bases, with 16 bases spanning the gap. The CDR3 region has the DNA TGTGCCAGCAGTCCACGACCGGACCTAGCTAACTATGGCTACACCTTC. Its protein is CASSPRPDLANYGYTF.

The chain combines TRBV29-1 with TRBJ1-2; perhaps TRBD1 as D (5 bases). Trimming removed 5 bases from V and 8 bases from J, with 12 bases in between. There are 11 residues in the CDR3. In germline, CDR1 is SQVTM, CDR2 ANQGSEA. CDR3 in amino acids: CSVTQGDGYTF. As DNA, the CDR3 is TGCAGCGTTACTCAGGGCGACGGCTACACCTTC.

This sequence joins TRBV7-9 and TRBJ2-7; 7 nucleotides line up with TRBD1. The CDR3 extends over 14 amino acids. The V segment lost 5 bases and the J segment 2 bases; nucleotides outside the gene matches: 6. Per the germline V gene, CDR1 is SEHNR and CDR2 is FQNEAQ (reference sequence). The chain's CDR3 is CASSHGTDPYEQYF. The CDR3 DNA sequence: TGTGCCAGCAGCCATGGGACAGACCCCTACGAGCAGTACTTC.

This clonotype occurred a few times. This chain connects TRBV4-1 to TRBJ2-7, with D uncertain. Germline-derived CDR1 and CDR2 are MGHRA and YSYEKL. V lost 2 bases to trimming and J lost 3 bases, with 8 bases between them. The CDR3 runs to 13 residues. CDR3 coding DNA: TGCGCCAGCAGCCAACTCGCTCGCTACGAGCAGTACTTC. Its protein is CASSQLARYEQYF.

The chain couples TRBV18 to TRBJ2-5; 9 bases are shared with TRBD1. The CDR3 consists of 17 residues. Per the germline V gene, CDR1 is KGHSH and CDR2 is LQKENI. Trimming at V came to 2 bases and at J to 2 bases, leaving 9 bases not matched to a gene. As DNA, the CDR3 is TGTGCCAGCTCACCATTCGCCATGGGGACAGGGCAAGAGACCCAGTACTTC. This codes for CASSPFAMGTGQETQYF.

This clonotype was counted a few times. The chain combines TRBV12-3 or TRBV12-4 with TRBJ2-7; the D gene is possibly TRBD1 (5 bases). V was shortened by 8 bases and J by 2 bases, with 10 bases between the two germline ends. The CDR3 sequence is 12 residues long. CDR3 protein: CASADIAYEQYF. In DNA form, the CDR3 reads TGTGCCAGCGCGGACATAGCCTACGAGCAGTACTTC.

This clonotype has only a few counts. The CDR3, as DNA: TGCAGTGCTAGGTCCCCCAAGATCCACGAGCAGTACTTC. The encoded protein is CSARSPKIHEQYF. The chain couples TRBV20-1 to TRBJ2-7; no firm D call. The CDR3 has 13 amino acids. CDR1 and CDR2 from the germline V gene are DFQATT and SNEGSKA (reference sequence). V lost 3 bases, J lost 5 bases, and 14 bases lay in between.

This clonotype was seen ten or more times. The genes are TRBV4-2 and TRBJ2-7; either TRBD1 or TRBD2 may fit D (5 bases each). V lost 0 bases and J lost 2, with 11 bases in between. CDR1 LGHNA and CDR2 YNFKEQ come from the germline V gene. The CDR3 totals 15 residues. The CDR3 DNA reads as TGTGCCAGCAGCCAAGAAGGGGACGCTCCCTACGAGCAGTACTTC. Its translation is CASSQEGDAPYEQYF.

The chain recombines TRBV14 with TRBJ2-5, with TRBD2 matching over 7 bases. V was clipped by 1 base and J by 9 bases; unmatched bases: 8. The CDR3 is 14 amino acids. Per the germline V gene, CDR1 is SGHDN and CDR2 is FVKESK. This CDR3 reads CASSQAGRLAAQYF. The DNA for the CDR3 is TGTGCCAGCAGCCAAGCGGGACGGCTAGCGGCCCAGTACTTC.